The 9 T cell receptor beta chains reported below all come from one sample, sequenced in a study of breast tumors, draining lymph nodes, adjacent tissues. One entry per CDR3 protein results from TCRdb running MiXCR on the multiplex PCR reads. In the table there are approximately 120,000 distinct CDR3 sequences, 21% of which are singletons. The lymph nodes were axillary draining lymph nodes from breast cancer patients. The specimen sequenced was axillary lymph node tissue. The source of these receptors is a female donor with breast cancer. Some clones in this sample may be carry-over from other donors' samples.

This clonotype showed up many times. The CDR3 protein is CASSLTSPANTGELFF. The CDR3 DNA reads as TGTGCCAGCAGCTTGACTAGCCCCGCAAACACCGGGGAGCTGTTTTTT. This chain joins TRBV7-6 and TRBJ2-2, with 7 bases matching TRBD2. The CDR3 is made up of 16 amino acids. Germline V gene lookup returns CDR1 SGHVS and CDR2 FNYEAQ. J gave up 2 bases and V 3 bases, and 6 bases lay outside the gene matches.

This clonotype was counted at least ten times. The rearrangement uses TRBV10-3 and TRBJ2-1, with 11 bases that match TRBD2. Germline CDR1 reads ENHRY; CDR2 reads SYGVKD. The V segment lost 6 bases and the J segment 5 bases; nucleotides outside the gene matches: 6. The CDR3 is made up of 15 amino acids. CDR3 bases: TGTGCCATCAGGAAGCTAGCGGGAGGACACAATGAGCAGTTCTTC. Translating gives CAIRKLAGGHNEQFF.

This clonotype was observed a handful of times. CDR3 in amino acids: CASSIDPGQGTQPQHF. Written as DNA, the CDR3 is TGTGCCAGTAGTATAGACCCCGGACAGGGGACTCAGCCCCAGCATTTT. This chain joins TRBV19 and TRBJ1-5; 9 bases align to TRBD1. The V segment lost 0 bases and the J segment 6 bases; nucleotides outside the gene matches: 6. CDR3 length: 16 residues. Germline loops: CDR1 LNHDA, CDR2 SQIVND (reference sequence).

To note about this clonotype: The final CDR3 position lacks the conserved phenylalanine or tryptophan, pointing to a likely read error. J is TRBJ2-1 and V is TRBV20-1; 7 bases agree with TRBD1. The CDR3 has 15 residues. V gave up 3 bases and J gave up 9 bases; unmatched junction bases: 14. The germline gives CDR1 DFQATT, CDR2 SNEGSKA (reference sequence). The CDR3 DNA reads TGCAGTGCTAGGGCAGGGGGACAGATACACGGTGAGCAGTTCGTC. It codes for CSARAGGQIHGEQFV.

Turning to this clonotype: With a much larger clone just one base away, this may be a read error. J is TRBJ2-2 and V is TRBV5-1, with a weak D call TRBD2 (5 bases). The CDR3 totals 15 residues. The germline V gene encodes CDR1 SGHRS and CDR2 YFSETQ. Written as DNA, the CDR3 is TGCGCCGGCAGCTTGGTCGCGGGGAACACCGGGGAGCTGTTTTTT. It encodes CAGSLVAGNTGELFF.

The chain is built from TRBV28 and TRBJ2-7; D gene unclear. The CDR3 has 15 amino acids. CDR1 is MDHEN and CDR2 is SYDVKM in the germline V gene. V dropped 3 bases and J dropped 3 bases, with 15 bases sitting between them. The CDR3 spells CASSFGGSRSYEQYF. In DNA, the CDR3 is TGTGCCAGCAGTTTTGGCGGCTCCCGGAGCTACGAGCAGTACTTC.

This clonotype was picked up many times. The chain recombines TRBV11-2 with TRBJ2-3; 11 nucleotides agree with TRBD2. In germline, CDR1 is SGHAT, CDR2 FQNNGV. The CDR3 contains 16 residues. The V gene end was trimmed by 6 bases and the J gene end by 0 bases; junction bases not matched to a gene: 5. CDR3 coding DNA: TGTGCCAGCAGGCGGACTAGCGGGTTGAGCACAGATACGCAGTATTTT. This codes for CASRRTSGLSTDTQYF.

This clonotype has at least ten counts. The chain employs TRBV5-1 and TRBJ2-1, with D unclear. V gave up 4 bases and J gave up 2 bases, with 10 bases separating them. This CDR3 is 14 amino acids long. Germline V lookup: CDR1 SGHRS, CDR2 YFSETQ. CDR3 nucleotide sequence: TGCGCCAGCAGCGCCGGTCACACCTACAATGAGCAGTTCTTC. This codes for CASSAGHTYNEQFF.

This clonotype came up many times. The gene calls are TRBV5-1 and TRBJ2-1, with 14 positions matching TRBD2. CDR3 length: 17 amino acids. The V and J ends lost 0 bases and 2 bases, in that order; junction bases with no gene match: 1. Germline CDR1 is SGHRS and CDR2 is YFSETQ. The DNA for the CDR3 is TGCGCCAGCAGCTTGGGGGGACTAGCGGGGGCCTACAATGAGCAGTTCTTC. Translated: CASSLGGLAGAYNEQFF.